This TCR beta chain was sequenced for a study of shared clonotypes between healthy human individuals. About the study: Three men and a couple of women, aged 18 to 49, were donors. Three plates each covered CD4 naive and memory; CD8 naive two, CD8 memory one.

Original data processing: ImmunoSEQ supplied junction-only sequences lacking quality scores, so filtering was different. Sequencing was performed with immunoSEQ multiplex PCR; in TCRdb, only in-frame clones are kept and a portion is missing. V, J and clone size derive from that table, while D and trimming were established from the DNA sequence. The table shows about 2.4 million clones, with approximately 93% occurring only once. The germline CDR1 and CDR2 sequences are SGHRS and YFSETQ. The CDR3 spans 14 residues. With 6 bases removed from V and 3 bases from J, the gap between germline ends came to 13 bases.

The sequenced material came from naive CD4+ T cells from PBMCs. Subset meaning: CD45RA+ positively selected. J is TRBJ2-1 and V is TRBV5-1, with unresolved D. This receptor was obtained from a man between 18 and 29 years old in good health. Some clones in this sample may be carry-over from other donors' samples. CDR3 sequence: CASTLHRFYNEQFF. CDR3 DNA sequence: TGCGCCAGCACCCTCCACAGATTCTACAATGAGCAGTTCTTC.